This T cell receptor (beta chain) derives from a study of T cell clonality in common variable immunodeficiency. Points from the study as a whole: Authors noted CVID clonality's cause needs subpopulation repertoire sequencing. Fewer deletions and N-nucleotide insertions were reportedly seen in common variable immunodeficiency TCR beta sequences. CVID subjects showed higher TCRbeta clonality than healthy controls.

The sample holds a few counts of this clone. Its cognate antigen is unknown. Read data end 3 residues before the CDR3 end; the end is taken from the germline J gene. Both groups were predominantly of Caucasian heritage. All CVID subjects were on immunoglobulin replacement for at least one year. Profiling relied on immunoSEQ multiplex PCR, and the TCRdb table lists in-frame clones only, not all of them. Recorded here are 30,000 to 40,000 clones, with no singletons, and the ten leading clones hold around 6.1%. J was trimmed by 3 bases and V by 4 bases; bases with no gene match: 3. Per the germline V gene, CDR1 is KGHSH and CDR2 is LQKENI. The CDR3 runs to 13 residues.

This clonotype was obtained from a human donor with common variable immunodeficiency. The sample was peripheral blood mononuclear cells. The gene calls are TRBV18 and TRBJ2-7; 7 nucleotides agree with TRBD1. The sequenced CDR3 bases are TGTGCCAGCTCACTCGACAGGGACTACGAG. It specifies CASSLDRDYE. The full CDR3 protein reads CASSLDRDYEQYF. The whole variable domain, filled in from reference TRBV18 and TRBJ2-7, reads NAGVMQNPRHLVRRRGQEARLRCSPMKGHSHVYWYRQLPEEGLKFMVYLQKENIIDESGMPKERFSAEFPKEGPSILRIQQVVRGDSAAYFCASSLDRDYEQYFGPGTRLTVT.